The 6 T cell receptor beta chains below come from one sample, sequenced in a study of blood T cell repertoires in COVID-19. Profiled with immunoSEQ multiplex PCR; TCRdb holds only in-frame clones, not every one. Of fewer than 300,000 clones listed, 87% were seen once; the top ten hold approximately 1.6%. Sequencing was carried out using peripheral blood. The origin of the receptors is a woman aged 40 to 49 who had recovered from COVID-19.

This chain connects TRBV5-1 to TRBJ1-1, with no clear D. Germline CDR1 SGHRS, CDR2 YFSETQ. The CDR3 is made up of 14 amino acids. The germline V and J ends were trimmed by 1 base and 4 bases, with 11 bases remaining between them. The CDR3 DNA sequence: TGCGCCAGCAGCTTGAACAGCATGACCACTGAAGCTTTCTTT. It encodes CASSLNSMTTEAFF.

The V gene is TRBV5-1, the J gene TRBJ1-1; D call uncertain. Trimming shortened V by 4 bases and J by 0 bases, and 10 bases separated the two germline ends. Germline V gene lookup returns CDR1 SGHRS and CDR2 YFSETQ. This CDR3 is 14 amino acids long. The CDR3 bases are TGCGCCAGCAGCCTCGGGAGCATGAACACTGAAGCTTTCTTT. Its translation is CASSLGSMNTEAFF.

The genes are TRBV9 and TRBJ2-2; TRBD1 might be the D (6 bases). The germline V gene encodes CDR1 SGDLS and CDR2 YYNGEE. Trimming removed 3 bases from V and 7 bases from J, with 13 bases in between. This CDR3 comprises 14 residues. DNA for the CDR3: TGTGCCAGCAGCGCCAAGGGGGAAATCGGGGAGCTGTTTTTT. It codes for CASSAKGEIGELFF.

The gene calls are TRBV7-2 and TRBJ2-4, with 7 positions matching TRBD1. Per germline, CDR1 SGHTA and CDR2 FQGNSA. The CDR3 spans 18 residues. V was pared by 2 bases and J by 0 bases, with 10 bases of the junction left unmatched. CDR3 amino acids: CASSLTGALGSAKNIQYF. The CDR3, as DNA: TGTGCCAGCAGCTTAACAGGGGCCCTTGGGTCAGCCAAAAACATTCAGTACTTC.

V and J are TRBV5-1 and TRBJ2-5, with D possibly matching TRBD1 (5 bases). With 0 bases removed from V and 9 bases from J, the gap between germline ends came to 12 bases. Germline lookup yields CDR1 SGHRS and CDR2 YFSETQ. This CDR3 spans 13 amino acids. The CDR3 reads CASSLEVGLAQYF. The CDR3, as DNA: TGCGCCAGCAGCTTGGAAGTGGGGCTAGCCCAGTACTTC.

The CDR3 sequence: CSVVAAPSYEQYF. CDR3 nucleotides: TGCAGCGTTGTGGCGGCTCCCTCCTACGAGCAGTACTTC. The V and J genes are TRBV29-1 and TRBJ2-7; D gene unclear. CDR3 size: 13 residues. V was trimmed by 4 bases and J by 0 bases, leaving 10 bases between them. Germline-derived CDR1 and CDR2 are SQVTM and ANQGSEA.